The 12 T cell receptor beta chains presented below share a single source sample, sequenced in a study of circulating CD8 cells and anti-PD-1 response in melanoma. Four subsets defined by PD-1 and/or TIGIT were sorted from live CD3+CD8+TCRalphabeta+ cells. Each library started from 15 ng of total RNA using the QIAseq Immune Repertoire TCR panel. One entry per CDR3 protein, called by TCRdb with MiXCR from the reads. The profile covers 300 to 400 distinct CDR3 sequences, with around a tenth appearing a single time and approximately 15% taken by the ten largest. This material consisted of CD8+ T cells from PBMCs, taken at baseline or after one month of anti-PD-1 therapy (not recorded which). The receptors originated from a human donor with melanoma.

This clonotype qualifies as large (0.1 to 1%). The chain employs TRBV11-2 and TRBJ1-1; TRBD1 aligns across 10 bases. The J segment lost 0 bases and the V segment lost 4 bases, leaving 2 bases of the junction unmatched. The CDR3 runs 15 residues. Germline loops: CDR1 SGHAT, CDR2 FQNNGV. CDR3 nucleotides: TGTGCCAGCAGCTCGGGGACAGGGGTGAACACTGAAGCTTTCTTT. Translating it yields CASSSGTGVNTEAFF.

This clonotype is medium-sized (0.01 to 0.1%) by share. This chain joins TRBV19 and TRBJ2-1; no reliable D call. This CDR3 contains 15 residues. From germline, CDR1 is LNHDA and CDR2 SQIVND (reference sequence). Trimming shortened V by 3 bases and J by 0 bases, and 9 bases separated the two germline ends. In DNA, the CDR3 is TGTGCCAGTAGTATTTACAGCAGCTCCTACAATGAGCAGTTCTTC. It translates to CASSIYSSSYNEQFF.

By sample share, this clonotype is large. The conserved final phenylalanine or tryptophan is absent from the CDR3, which likely points to a read error. The V gene is TRBV27, the J gene TRBJ2-7, with D possibly TRBD1 on 5 matching bases. CDR1 and CDR2 from the germline V gene are MNHEY and SMNVEV (reference sequence). Between the trimmed V and J ends, which lost 5 bases and 6 bases, there was a span of 14 bases. This CDR3 region has 13 residues. The CDR3: CASSLDSLGEQYL. In nucleotides, the CDR3 is TGTGCCAGCAGTCTCGACAGCCTCGGCGAGCAGTACCTC.

By share, this clonotype counts as large. The CDR3 DNA sequence: TGCAGCGTTGAAAAACTAGTATCCTCTCAAGAGACCCAGTACTTC. This sequence encodes CSVEKLVSSQETQYF. V is TRBV29-1 and J is TRBJ2-5, with D perhaps matching TRBD2 (5 bases). Germline V gives CDR1 SQVTM, CDR2 ANQGSEA. The CDR3 is made up of 15 amino acids. Trimming pared 2 bases from V and 2 bases from J, leaving 15 bases between.

Sample share makes this clonotype large. The chain recombines TRBV27 with TRBJ1-1; 7 bases line up with TRBD1. Germline V CDR1 and CDR2: MNHEY, SMNVEV (reference sequence). This CDR3 region has 14 residues. The V and J ends lost 0 bases and 7 bases, in that order; junction bases with no gene match: 5. DNA for the CDR3: TGTGCCAGCAGTTTATCGGGGGGGACAGATGAAGCTTTCTTT. This translates into CASSLSGGTDEAFF.

This clonotype is large within its sample. V and J are TRBV2 and TRBJ2-5; possible D gene TRBD2, 6 bases. Germline values: CDR1 SNHLY, CDR2 FYNNEI. The CDR3 sequence is 13 residues long. The V end lost 4 bases, the J end lost 3 bases, and 9 bases lay between the germline ends. CDR3 protein: CASSALAKETQYF. The DNA for the CDR3 is TGTGCCAGCAGTGCTCTAGCGAAAGAGACCCAGTACTTC.

This clonotype qualifies as large. This chain links TRBV20-1 with TRBJ2-7, with D perhaps TRBD2 (5 bases). The CDR3 contains 12 residues. The germline V gene encodes CDR1 DFQATT and CDR2 SNEGSKA (reference sequence). Trimming took 0 bases from V and 9 from J, leaving 12 bases between them. DNA for the CDR3: TGCAGTGCTAGAGATCTGGGAGAAGGGCAGTACTTC. It is translated as CSARDLGEGQYF.

This clonotype is labeled as large. The rearrangement uses TRBV19 and TRBJ2-1; D is tentatively TRBD1 or TRBD2 (7 bases each). Germline V gives CDR1 LNHDA, CDR2 SQIVND (reference sequence). Trimming removed 5 bases at V and 4 bases at J, with 15 bases between. The CDR3 is made up of 15 amino acids. The DNA of the CDR3 is TGTGCCAGTAGTGCAGGGGGGGGCGCTTACAATGAGCAGTTCTTC. Its protein is CASSAGGGAYNEQFF.

This clonotype is large (0.1 to 1%) within its sample. The chain is built from TRBV14 and TRBJ2-7; no firm D call. The germline gives CDR1 SGHDN, CDR2 FVKESK. V lost 0 bases to trimming and J lost 5 bases, with 14 bases between them. This CDR3 spans 15 amino acids. The CDR3 bases are TGTGCCAGCAGCCAAGATGTCAGTCGGTTGCACGAGCAGTACTTC. Encoded protein: CASSQDVSRLHEQYF.

This clonotype is labeled large (0.1 to 1%). The V and J genes are TRBV4-3 and TRBJ2-7; the D gene could be TRBD1 or TRBD2 (5 bases each). This CDR3 comprises 14 residues. V was pared by 4 bases and J by 5 bases, with 15 bases between. Germline V gene data show CDR1 as LGHNA and CDR2 as YSLEER. CDR3 loop: CASSPRGSSNEQYF. CDR3 bases: TGCGCCAGCAGCCCGAGGGGCAGTTCGAACGAGCAGTACTTC.

By frequency in the sample, this clonotype is medium-sized. Relative to the germline gene, one junction end is altered; a read error may explain this. The V and J genes are TRBV30 and TRBJ2-1, with D perhaps matching TRBD1 (6 bases). Germline CDR1 reads GTSNPN; CDR2 reads SVGIG (reference sequence). This CDR3 is 17 amino acids long. CDR3 sequence: CAWSGISRQDLYNEQLF. CDR3 DNA sequence: TGTGCCTGGAGTGGTATTTCCCGACAGGACCTCTACAATGAGCAGCTCTTC.

This clonotype has just one count. The gene calls are TRBV29-1 and TRBJ2-1; D is ambiguous. CDR1 is SQVTM and CDR2 is ANQGSEA in the germline V gene. V lost 7 bases and J 4 bases, leaving 11 bases between the germline ends. The CDR3 sequence is 12 residues long. The CDR3 DNA is TGCAGCGGTTCGGAAGGGTACAATGAGCAGTTCTTC. It yields the protein CSGSEGYNEQFF.